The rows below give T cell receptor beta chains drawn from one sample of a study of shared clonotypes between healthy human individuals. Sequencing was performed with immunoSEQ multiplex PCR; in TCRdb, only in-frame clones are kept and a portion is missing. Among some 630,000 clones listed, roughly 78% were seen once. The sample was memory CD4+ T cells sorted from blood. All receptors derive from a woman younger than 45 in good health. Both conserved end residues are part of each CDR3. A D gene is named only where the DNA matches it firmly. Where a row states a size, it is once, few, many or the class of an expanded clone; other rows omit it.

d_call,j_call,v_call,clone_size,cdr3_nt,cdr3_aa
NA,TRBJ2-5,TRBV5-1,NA,TGCGCCAGCAGCTTAGCGACGGCTCAAGAGACCCAGTACTTC,CASSLATAQETQYF
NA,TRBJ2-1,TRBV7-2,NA,TGTGCCAGCAGCCCGAGTGCGGTCGGGGTAAATGAGCAGTTCTTC,CASSPSAVGVNEQFF
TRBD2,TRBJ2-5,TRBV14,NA,TGTGCCAGCAGCCAGAGGGGTAGCGGGTACCAAGAGACCCAGTACTTC,CASSQRGSGYQETQYF
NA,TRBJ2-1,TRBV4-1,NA,TGCGCCAGCAGCCCCTACAGGCCAACCTACAATGAGCAGTTCTTC,CASSPYRPTYNEQFF
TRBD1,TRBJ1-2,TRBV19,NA,TGTGCCAGTAGCCGCCCCGGGACAGGGGCTCGCTACACCTTC,CASSRPGTGARYTF
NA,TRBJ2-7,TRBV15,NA,TGTGCCACCAGCAGAGATCGGGGACCCTACGAGCAGTACTTC,CATSRDRGPYEQYF
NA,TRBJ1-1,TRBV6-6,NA,TGTGCCAGCAGTTACCCGAGAACAGGGCGCGGCGAAGCTTTCTTT,CASSYPRTGRGEAFF
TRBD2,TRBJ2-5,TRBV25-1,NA,TGTGCCAGCAGTGAAGGGACTAGCGGGAGGGAGGAGACCCAGTACTTC,CASSEGTSGREETQYF
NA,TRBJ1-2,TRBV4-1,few,TGCGCCAGCAGCCAAGCGACAGTTTCCTATGGCTACACCTTC,CASSQATVSYGYTF
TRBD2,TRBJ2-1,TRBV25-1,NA,TGTGCCAGCAGTGAGTGGGGCAGTGCTAGCGGGAAGATCGATGAGCAGTTCTTC,CASSEWGSASGKIDEQFF
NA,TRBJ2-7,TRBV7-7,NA,TGTGCCAGCAGCTTAGGACAGAACTCCTACGAGCAGTACTTC,CASSLGQNSYEQYF
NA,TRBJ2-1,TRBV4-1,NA,TGCGCCAGCAGCCAACTAAACAATGAGCAGTTCTTC,CASSQLNNEQFF
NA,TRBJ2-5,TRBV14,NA,TGTGCCAGCAGCCGAGAGCAAGTGGTGCGAGAGACCCAGTACTTC,CASSREQVVRETQYF
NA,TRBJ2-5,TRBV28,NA,TGTGCCAGCATGACAGGGACTCAAGAGACCCAGTACTTC,CASMTGTQETQYF
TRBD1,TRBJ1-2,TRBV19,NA,TGTGCCAGTAGTACCAGGGACAGGAGATACTCCTATGGCTACACCTTC,CASSTRDRRYSYGYTF
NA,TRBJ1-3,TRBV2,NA,TGTGCCAGCAGTGACGGTCAGGCTCTCTCTGGAAACACCATATATTTT,CASSDGQALSGNTIYF
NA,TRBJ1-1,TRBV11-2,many,TGTGCCAGCAGCTTCTTAGGCACCGGGAGAAACACTGAAGCTTTCTTT,CASSFLGTGRNTEAFF
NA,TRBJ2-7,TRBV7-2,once,TGTGCCAGCAGCTTTGTACTCCCCGGTCTAGGGCAGTACTTC,CASSFVLPGLGQYF
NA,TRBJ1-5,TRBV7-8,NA,TGTGCCAGCAGCTTAGACAGGGTACTAGGGCAGCCCCAGCATTTT,CASSLDRVLGQPQHF
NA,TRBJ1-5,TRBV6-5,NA,TGTGCCAGCAGTCGGGAACAGGGCCTAGCGCCCCAGCATTTT,CASSREQGLAPQHF
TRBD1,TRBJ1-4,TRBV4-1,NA,TGCGCCAGCAGCCCGCAGGGGGCTTCTAATGAAAAACTGTTTTTT,CASSPQGASNEKLFF
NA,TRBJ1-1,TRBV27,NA,TGTGCCAGCAGTTTATTTGGTCAGGGGTACAATGTGGCTGAAGCTTTCTTT,CASSLFGQGYNVAEAFF
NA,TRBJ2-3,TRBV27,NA,TGTGCCAGCAGCTTTAGTGGCCCTTCGAGGGATACGCAGTATTTT,CASSFSGPSRDTQYF
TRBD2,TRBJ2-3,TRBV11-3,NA,TGTGCCAGCAGTTTACTAGCGGGGGATACGCAGTATTTT,CASSLLAGDTQYF
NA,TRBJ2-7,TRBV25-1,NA,TGTGCCAGCAGTGACCCAGGGGAAGGCTACGAGCAGTACTTC,CASSDPGEGYEQYF
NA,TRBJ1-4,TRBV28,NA,TGTGCCAGCAGCCCCCGGGGGGCGGGTAATCAAAAACTGTTTTTT,CASSPRGAGNQKLFF
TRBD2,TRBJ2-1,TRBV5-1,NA,TGCGCCAGCAGCTTGGTGCCTAGCGGGGATCCCTACAATGAGCAGTTCTTC,CASSLVPSGDPYNEQFF
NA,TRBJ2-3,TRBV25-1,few,TGTGCCAGCAGTGACGCGCGGTGGGATACGCAGTATTTT,CASSDARWDTQYF
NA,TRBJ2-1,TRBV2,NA,TGTGCCAGCAGAATGAGAGAGCAGAGAAACAATGAGCAGTTCTTC,CASRMREQRNNEQFF
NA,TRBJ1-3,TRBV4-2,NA,TGTGCCAGCAGCCAAGGTCACAGCTCTGGAAACACCATATATTTT,CASSQGHSSGNTIYF
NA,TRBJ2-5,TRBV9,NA,TGTGCCAGCAGCGTAGCGTCGGATTTCGGGCAAGAGACCCAGTACTTC,CASSVASDFGQETQYF
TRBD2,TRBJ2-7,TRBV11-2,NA,TGTGCCAGCAGCTTCCCCGGGACTAGCGTCGAGCAGTACTTC,CASSFPGTSVEQYF
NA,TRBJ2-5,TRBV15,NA,TGTGCCACCAGCAGAGATAGGCAGGGAGCGACCCAGTACTTC,CATSRDRQGATQYF
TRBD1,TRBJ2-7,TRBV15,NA,TGTGCCACCAGCAGAGATAGAGGGACAGGGAACGAGCAGTACTTC,CATSRDRGTGNEQYF
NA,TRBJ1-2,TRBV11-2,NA,TGTGCCAGCAGCTTAGTCCGTGGCAGGGGACCCTATGGCTACACCTTC,CASSLVRGRGPYGYTF
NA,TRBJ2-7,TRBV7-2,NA,TGTGCCAGCAGCTTAGGAGGGAACTCCTACGAGCAGTACTTC,CASSLGGNSYEQYF
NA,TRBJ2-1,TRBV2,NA,TGTGCCAGCAGTGGCAGCGGGTCCTCCTACAATGAGCAGTTCTTC,CASSGSGSSYNEQFF
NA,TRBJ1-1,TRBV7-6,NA,TGTGCCAGCAGCCCTGCTCTCCGGACAGCGAGGAACACTGAAGCTTTCTTT,CASSPALRTARNTEAFF
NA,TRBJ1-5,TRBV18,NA,TGTGCCAGCTCACCACTCCCGGATGAGGTGCGCGGTCAGCCCCAGCATTTT,CASSPLPDEVRGQPQHF
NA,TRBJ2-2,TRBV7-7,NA,TGTGCCAGCAGCTTAGCGAGGGGTACCGGGGAGCTGTTTTTT,CASSLARGTGELFF
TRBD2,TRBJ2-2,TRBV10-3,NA,TGTGCCATCAGTGAGTTCTGGACTAGCGGGAGTTCCGGGGAGCTGTTTTTT,CAISEFWTSGSSGELFF
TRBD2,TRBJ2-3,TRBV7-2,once,TGTGCCAGCAGCTTAGGGGCGGGAGGGGCGAGAGATACGCAGTATTTT,CASSLGAGGARDTQYF
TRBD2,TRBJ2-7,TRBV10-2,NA,TGCGCCAGCAGTGTGGAGCGGGGCTTCTCCTACGAGCAGTACTTC,CASSVERGFSYEQYF
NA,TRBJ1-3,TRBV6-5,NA,TGTGCCAGCAGTTACTCGAGCTTCTCTGGAAACACCATATATTTT,CASSYSSFSGNTIYF
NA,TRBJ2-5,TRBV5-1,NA,TGCGCCAGCAGTCGTAGCCAGTCGGTGACCCAGGGGACCCAGTACTTC,CASSRSQSVTQGTQYF
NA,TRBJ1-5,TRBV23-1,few,TGCGCCAGCAGTCCCCCAACGCTGGAAATAGATCAGCCCCAGCATTTT,CASSPPTLEIDQPQHF
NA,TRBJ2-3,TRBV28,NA,TGTGCCAGCAGTTCAAGTAGAAGGGGATTCGCAGATACGCAGTATTTT,CASSSSRRGFADTQYF
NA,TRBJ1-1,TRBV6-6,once,TGTGCCAGCCAGACAGGTCACACTGAAGCTTTCTTT,CASQTGHTEAFF
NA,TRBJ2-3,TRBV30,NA,TGTGCCTGGAGTTACGGGACTAGCACAGATACGCAGTATTTT,CAWSYGTSTDTQYF
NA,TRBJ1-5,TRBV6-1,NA,TGTGCCAGCAGTGATGAGTTAGGGCCTCAGCCCCAGCATTTT,CASSDELGPQPQHF
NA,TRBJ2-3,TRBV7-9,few,TGTGCCAGCAGCTACCCACTCGGGGGCCACCCTGCCACAGATACGCAGTATTTT,CASSYPLGGHPATDTQYF
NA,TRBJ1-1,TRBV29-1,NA,TGCAGCGGACTGGCGGGTCTTGAAATTTTGGGCACTGAAGCTTTCTTT,CSGLAGLEILGTEAFF
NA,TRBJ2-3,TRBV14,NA,TGTGCCAGCAGCACCGGGGTATCACTCGGGGGTACGCAGTATTTT,CASSTGVSLGGTQYF
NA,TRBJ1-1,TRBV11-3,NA,TGTGCCAGCAGTCTTCGCGGACAGAACACTGAAGCTTTCTTT,CASSLRGQNTEAFF
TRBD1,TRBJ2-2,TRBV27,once,TGTGCCAGCAGCCGTGCCGGACAGGGGGCCGAAGGGGAGCTGTTTTTT,CASSRAGQGAEGELFF
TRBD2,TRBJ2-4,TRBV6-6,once,TGTGCCAGCAGGTACACAGCGGGAGTGAACATTCAGTACTTC,CASRYTAGVNIQYF
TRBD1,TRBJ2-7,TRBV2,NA,TGTGCCAGCAGTCCGGGACAGGGTTCCTACGAGCAGTACTTC,CASSPGQGSYEQYF